A single sample is the source of the 21 T cell receptor beta chains below, sequenced in a study of blood T cell repertoires in COVID-19. Repertoires were generated with immunoSEQ multiplex PCR, while TCRdb's copy carries only in-frame clones and drops some. This sample has approximately 26,000 clones, with roughly three quarters found just once. Sequencing was done on a sample of peripheral blood. The receptors derive from a man older than 75 with active or convalescent COVID-19.

This clone was observed a few times. The V gene is TRBV21-1, the J gene TRBJ1-5; no DNA check was done on the table's D call, TRBD1. TRBV21-1 is recorded as a pseudogene. The CDR3 length is 18 residues. Here the CDR3 DNA reads TGTGCCAGCAGCGAAAGGGGATGCGGCAGCCATAGCAATCAGCCCCAGCATTTT. Translated: CASSERGCGSHSNQPQHF.

J is TRBJ2-7 and V is TRBV2; perhaps TRBD2 as D (5 bases). The germline V gene has CDR1 SNHLY and CDR2 FYNNEI. This CDR3 is 10 amino acids long. V was trimmed by 8 bases and J by 6 bases, leaving 8 bases between them. CDR3 amino acids: CASGSPEQYF. The CDR3, as DNA: TGTGCCAGCGGGAGCCCCGAGCAGTACTTC.

V gene TRBV4-3 combines with J gene TRBJ1-5; weak D call: TRBD1 (5 bases). The CDR3 runs 14 residues. V was clipped by 0 bases and J by 4 bases, with 7 bases between them. The germline gives CDR1 LGHNA, CDR2 YSLEER. CDR3: CASSQDRGNQPQHF. The CDR3 region has the DNA TGCGCCAGCAGCCAAGATCGGGGGAATCAGCCCCAGCATTTT.

This clone was counted only a few times. The rearrangement uses TRBV6-5 and TRBJ2-7; D gene uncertain. V was cut by 6 bases and J by 4 bases, with 13 bases left in between. CDR1 is MNHEY and CDR2 is SVGAGI in the germline V gene. The CDR3 has 13 residues. The CDR3 coding sequence is TGTGCCAGCAGGCTACGTGACGGGTACGAGCAGTACTTC. Translated, it gives CASRLRDGYEQYF.

J is TRBJ2-7 and V is TRBV6-6; D gene unclear. V was trimmed by 7 bases and J by 3 bases, leaving 16 bases between them. Germline values: CDR1 MNHNY, CDR2 SVGAGI (reference sequence). This CDR3 region has 14 residues. This chain's CDR3 is CASTSGLGLYEQYF. The CDR3 coding sequence is TGTGCCAGCACCTCCGGCCTAGGTCTCTACGAGCAGTACTTC.

The rearrangement joins TRBV7-2 to TRBJ1-3; unclear D gene. Germline CDR1 SGHTA, CDR2 FQGNSA. The CDR3 consists of 14 residues. Trimming cost V 5 bases and J 0 bases, with 8 bases left between them. In DNA, the CDR3 is TGTGCCAGCAGCGGCCAGCGCTCTGGAAACACCATATATTTT. Its protein product is CASSGQRSGNTIYF.

This chain connects TRBV18 to TRBJ1-4, with 7 nucleotides matching TRBD1. Germline assignment: CDR1 KGHSH and CDR2 LQKENI. V trimming: 0 bases; J trimming: 11 bases; junction bases outside the gene matches: 6. There are 14 residues in the CDR3. CDR3 amino acids: CASSPPGQLTKLFF. The CDR3 DNA sequence: TGTGCCAGCTCACCACCGGGACAGCTTACTAAACTGTTTTTT.

This sequence joins TRBV4-1 and TRBJ2-3, with TRBD2 identical over 12 bases. The junction had 7 bases not matched to a gene; V was cut back by 1 base and J by 5 bases. This CDR3 has 17 amino acids. Looked up from germline, CDR1 is MGHRA and CDR2 is YSYEKL. For the CDR3, the DNA is TGCGCCAGCAGCCAAGCAGGACTAGCGGGGATGGTAGATACGCAGTATTTT. Amino acid sequence: CASSQAGLAGMVDTQYF.

V and J are TRBV18 and TRBJ1-6; perhaps TRBD1 as D (5 bases). The germline V gene has CDR1 KGHSH and CDR2 LQKENI. This CDR3 contains 14 residues. With 4 bases removed from V and 7 bases from J, the gap between germline ends came to 11 bases. CDR3 residues: CASSHTGANSPLHF. The CDR3 DNA reads as TGTGCCAGCTCACATACAGGAGCCAATTCACCCCTCCACTTT.

V gene TRBV5-6 combines with J gene TRBJ2-3, with a possible D match to TRBD2 (6 bases). This CDR3 is built from 14 residues. Germline CDR1 SGHDT, CDR2 YYEEEE. V lost 3 bases, J lost 0 bases, and 8 bases lay in between. The CDR3: CASSSLASTDTQYF. CDR3 DNA sequence: TGTGCCAGCAGCTCACTAGCAAGCACAGATACGCAGTATTTT.

The chain couples TRBV6-2 or TRBV6-3 to TRBJ2-7; 7 bases agree with TRBD2. V was pared by 3 bases and J by 1 base, with 3 bases of the junction left unmatched. Germline CDR1 MNHEY, CDR2 SVGEGT. This CDR3 comprises 14 residues. CDR3 loop: CASSYGGGSYEQYF. The DNA of the CDR3 is TGTGCCAGCAGTTATGGCGGGGGTTCCTACGAGCAGTACTTC.

This rearrangement joins TRBV5-5 to TRBJ2-7, with TRBD1 as a possible D gene (5 bases). The CDR3 spans 16 residues. Germline V CDR1 and CDR2: SGHKS, YYEKEE (reference sequence). V dropped 0 bases and J dropped 2 bases, with 15 bases sitting between them. The CDR3 reads CASSLAGQGYAYEQYF. The CDR3 region has the DNA TGTGCCAGCAGCTTGGCCGGGCAGGGTTACGCCTACGAGCAGTACTTC.

This rearrangement joins TRBV27 to TRBJ1-4, with D unclear. The CDR3 extends over 14 amino acids. Trimming shortened V by 4 bases and J by 0 bases, and 6 bases separated the two germline ends. Looked up from germline, CDR1 is MNHEY and CDR2 is SMNVEV (reference sequence). CDR3 loop: CASSWSATNEKLFF. As DNA, the CDR3 is TGTGCCAGCAGTTGGTCAGCAACTAATGAAAAACTGTTTTTT.

V is TRBV29-1 and J is TRBJ2-1; 13 nucleotides agree with TRBD2. Trimming took 7 bases from V and 11 from J; bases not matched to a gene: 14. This CDR3 has 15 residues. The germline V gene encodes CDR1 SQVTM and CDR2 ANQGSEA. CDR3 coding DNA: TGCAGCGCCTCGCTCGGACTAGCGGGAGATATCCAGCAGTTCTTC. As protein: CSASLGLAGDIQQFF.

In its sample, this clone was seen a few times. The rearrangement links TRBV25-1 to TRBJ2-7; 8 bases line up with TRBD2. Germline CDR1 reads MGHDK; CDR2 reads SYGVNS. V gave up 2 bases and J gave up 3 bases; unmatched junction bases: 6. The CDR3 sequence is 15 residues long. CDR3 residues: CASSEPRSGSYEQYF. The CDR3 coding sequence is TGTGCCAGCAGTGAACCTAGAAGCGGGAGCTACGAGCAGTACTTC.

V usage is TRBV18 and J usage is TRBJ1-5, with 8 bases lining up with TRBD1. CDR1 KGHSH and CDR2 LQKENI come from the germline V gene. This CDR3 has 15 residues. With 2 bases clipped from V and 2 bases from J, the junction kept 2 bases outside the gene matches. The CDR3: CASSPGQGGNQPQHF. As DNA, the CDR3 is TGTGCCAGCTCACCAGGACAGGGAGGCAATCAGCCCCAGCATTTT.

The chain has TRBV11-2 and TRBJ1-3; D is ambiguous. This CDR3 is 15 amino acids long. The germline V and J ends were trimmed by 1 base and 0 bases, with 7 bases remaining between them. Germline loops: CDR1 SGHAT, CDR2 FQNNGV. The chain's CDR3 is CASSLASFSGNTIYF. The CDR3, as DNA: TGTGCCAGCAGCTTAGCGTCGTTCTCTGGAAACACCATATATTTT.

This clone was observed a handful of times. This chain connects TRBV6-1 to TRBJ1-1; D uncertain. The CDR3 runs to 14 residues. Germline CDR1 and CDR2: MNHNS and SASEGT. The V and J ends lost 2 bases and 2 bases respectively, with 9 bases between them. CDR3 coding DNA: TGTGCCAGCAGTGAACTAGGTTTTAACACTGAAGCTTTCTTT. Translating it yields CASSELGFNTEAFF.

Only a few counts were recorded for this clone. This chain connects TRBV7-9 to TRBJ1-3; D unresolved. V lost 1 base to trimming and J lost 0 bases, with 10 bases between them. Germline V gives CDR1 SEHNR, CDR2 FQNEAQ (reference sequence). The CDR3 is made up of 16 amino acids. CDR3 nucleotide sequence: TGTGCCAGCAGCTTAGTGAGGGTTCTCTCTGGAAACACCATATATTTT. This encodes CASSLVRVLSGNTIYF.

This chain joins TRBV5-8 and TRBJ2-5; possible D gene TRBD1, 6 bases. Germline assignment: CDR1 SGHTS and CDR2 YDEGEE. V was pared by 5 bases and J by 1 base, with 9 bases between. There are 13 residues in the CDR3. CDR3 amino acids: CASRKTGQETQYF. The CDR3 DNA is TGTGCCAGCAGAAAGACAGGCCAAGAGACCCAGTACTTC.

The gene calls are TRBV7-9 and TRBJ2-7, with 9 bases aligning to TRBD2. The V gene's germline CDR1 is SEHNR and CDR2 FQNEAQ (reference sequence). The CDR3 loop spans 17 amino acids. V dropped 0 bases and J dropped 3; count of bases not matched to a gene: 9. The CDR3 bases are TGTGCCAGCAGCTTAGCGCCAGGGCGGGGGGGCCACTACGAGCAGTACTTC. This encodes CASSLAPGRGGHYEQYF.